The 9 T cell receptor beta chains below were found in one sample sequenced in a study of beta chain features in type 1 diabetes. Every isolated RNA sample was fully reverse transcribed, so sequencing captured expressed TCRB transcripts. Here immunoSEQ multiplex PCR was the method, and the copy in TCRdb shows in-frame clones only, minus some. The sample contains 390,000 or so clones, 11% to 15% of which appear only once. Sequenced input: naive CD4+ T cells from blood. These receptors came from a man in his thirties or forties in good health.

This clone was observed a handful of times. This chain links TRBV2 with TRBJ1-2, with D perhaps TRBD1 (5 bases). Deletions cut 5 bases from V and 6 bases from J, with 22 bases between. CDR1 is SNHLY and CDR2 is FYNNEI in the germline V gene. This CDR3 spans 16 amino acids. Here the CDR3 reads CASSLWDGRDNDGYTF. As DNA, the CDR3 is TGTGCCAGCAGTCTTTGGGACGGGAGAGACAACGATGGCTACACCTTC. The whole variable domain, filled in from reference TRBV2 and TRBJ1-2, reads EPEVTQTPSHQVTQMGQEVILRCVPISNHLYFYWYRQILGQKVEFLVSFYNNEISEKSEIFDDQFSVERPDGSNFTLKIRSTKLEDSAMYFCASSLWDGRDNDGYTFGSGTRLTVV.

The rearrangement uses TRBV30 and TRBJ2-3; 8 nucleotides align to TRBD2. CDR1 and CDR2 (germline): GTSNPN, SVGIG (reference sequence). The CDR3 sequence is 14 residues long. Germline trimming cut 6 bases from V and 6 bases from J; bases unmatched to any gene: 11. The CDR3 spells CACIPPGGTDTQYF. For the CDR3, the DNA is TGTGCCTGTATCCCCCCGGGAGGGACGGATACGCAGTATTTT.

This clone has just a few counts. CDR3 in DNA: TGTGCCAGCAGCCATACGGACAGGGGAGATACGCAGTATTTT. Residues: CASSHTDRGDTQYF. The chain has TRBV7-9 and TRBJ2-3; 9 bases map to TRBD1. CDR3 length equals 14 residues. With V trimmed by 5 bases and J by 5 bases, 5 bases remained unmatched. CDR1 and CDR2 (germline): SEHNR, FQNEAQ (reference sequence).

V is TRBV7-2 and J is TRBJ1-1, with unresolved D. Per the germline V gene, CDR1 is SGHTA and CDR2 is FQGNSA. V gave up 2 bases and J gave up 1 base, with 5 bases separating them. This CDR3 has 13 amino acids. Here the CDR3 reads CASSLLENTEAFF. CDR3 sequence (DNA): TGTGCCAGCAGCTTACTTGAGAACACTGAAGCTTTCTTT.

The V call is TRBV7-9, the J call TRBJ2-1; D ambiguous. The CDR3 length is 14 residues. Germline CDR1 reads SEHNR; CDR2 reads FQNEAQ (reference sequence). V lost 1 base, J lost 6 bases, and 10 bases lay in between. The CDR3 reads CASSLDEAANEQFF. The CDR3 bases are TGTGCCAGCAGCTTAGATGAGGCCGCCAATGAGCAGTTCTTC.

The chain employs TRBV5-4 and TRBJ2-2; D not resolved. Germline V gene lookup returns CDR1 SGHNT and CDR2 YYREEE (reference sequence). There are 14 residues in the CDR3. V shed 0 bases and J shed 4 bases, with 7 bases lying between them. CDR3 in amino acids: CASSLDLGTGELFF. The CDR3 DNA is TGTGCCAGCAGCTTGGATTTAGGCACCGGGGAGCTGTTTTTT.

The chain couples TRBV2 to TRBJ2-1; D may be TRBD2 (6 bases). Trimming removed 1 base from V and 8 bases from J, with 15 bases in between. The V gene's germline CDR1 is SNHLY and CDR2 FYNNEI. CDR3 size: 15 residues. The DNA for the CDR3 is TGTGCCAGCAGTGAAGTCTCGGGAGCGGCGGATGAGCAGTTCTTC. It encodes CASSEVSGAADEQFF.

V is TRBV10-3 and J is TRBJ2-6, with D tentatively TRBD1 (6 bases). Trimming took off 3 bases at V and 0 bases at J, with 27 bases between the two ends. The CDR3 contains 22 residues. Per the germline V gene, CDR1 is ENHRY and CDR2 is SYGVKD. The CDR3 coding sequence is TGTGCCATCAGTGAAGGGGGAAAGCCTCCACCTTTACTAAACTCTGGGGCCAACGTCCTGACTTTC. It yields the protein CAISEGGKPPPLLNSGANVLTF.

This clone was found a few times. The chain has TRBV11-2 and TRBJ2-7, with D perhaps given as TRBD1 or TRBD2 (5 bases each). CDR1 is SGHAT, CDR2 FQNNGV, per germline. The CDR3 sequence is 14 residues long. The V end lost 5 bases, the J end lost 4 bases, and 15 bases lay between the germline ends. The DNA for the CDR3 is TGTGCCAGCAGCCTCTCGGGACCCCCATACGAGCAGTACTTC. It is translated as CASSLSGPPYEQYF.